The next 12 T cell receptor beta chains were all read from a single sample in a study of CD8+ T cells in alopecia areata. cDNA prepared by RNA extraction and subsequent reverse transcription served as the template for sequencing. Repertoires were generated with immunoSEQ multiplex PCR, while TCRdb's copy carries only in-frame clones and drops some. The data show a few hundred thousand clones, 35% to 40% seen once. The treatment is: oral pan-JAK inhibitor, 5-10 mg twice daily. The sequencing here drew on CD4+ T cells sorted from blood, taken at week 34, from a patient treated with tofacitinib. These receptors were taken from a human donor with alopecia areata.

This clone was observed a single time. Within the sample, other DNA sequences also encode this same CDR3. The chain uses TRBV11-3 and TRBJ2-7, with TRBD2 identical over 7 bases. Germline CDR1 reads SGHNT; CDR2 reads YENEEA. V lost 3 bases and J lost 3; bases outside the gene matches: 2. The CDR3 runs 13 residues. DNA for the CDR3: TGTGCCAGCAGCTTCTCTAGCGGCTACGAGCAGTACTTC. This codes for CASSFSSGYEQYF.

This chain connects TRBV29-1 to TRBJ1-1; D uncertain. The length of the CDR3 is 12 residues. V lost 3 bases and J 1 base, leaving 6 bases between the germline ends. Looked up from germline, CDR1 is SQVTM and CDR2 is ANQGSEA. The CDR3 reads CSVEPRNTEAFF. The CDR3 region has the DNA TGCAGCGTTGAGCCCAGGAACACTGAAGCTTTCTTT. Looking up the rest from reference TRBV29-1 and TRBJ1-1 gives the full variable domain: SAVISQKPSRDICQRGTSLTIQCQVDSQVTMMFWYRQQPGQSLTLIATANQGSEATYESGFVIDKFPISRPNLTFSTLTVSNMSPEDSSIYLCSVEPRNTEAFFGQGTRLTVV.

A few counts support this clone. The genes are TRBV4-1 and TRBJ2-1; D ambiguous. Deletions cut 1 base from V and 8 bases from J, with 15 bases between. Germline loops: CDR1 MGHRA, CDR2 YSYEKL. The CDR3 spans 15 residues. CDR3 sequence (DNA): TGCGCCAGCAGCCAAGGTCCCTTAGAGACGGATGAGCAGTTCTTC. It is translated as CASSQGPLETDEQFF.

This clone was detected a few times. The J gene is TRBJ1-5, the V gene TRBV2; weak D call: TRBD1 (5 bases). Germline CDR1 reads SNHLY; CDR2 reads FYNNEI. This CDR3 region has 15 residues. Trimming removed 4 bases at V and 2 bases at J, with 12 bases between. The CDR3 region is CASSAPGQRNQPQHF. Here the CDR3 DNA reads TGTGCCAGCAGTGCTCCGGGGCAGCGCAATCAGCCCCAGCATTTT.

There are many counts of this clone. This chain joins TRBV4-1 and TRBJ2-7; possibly TRBD1 for D (5 bases). Germline V gene data show CDR1 as MGHRA and CDR2 as YSYEKL. The CDR3 extends over 14 amino acids. The V gene lost 3 bases and the J gene lost 5 bases, with 14 bases spanning the gap. Here the CDR3 reads CASSHSGFSHEQYF. CDR3 coding DNA: TGCGCCAGCAGCCACTCAGGGTTCTCACACGAGCAGTACTTC.

This clone was observed a few times. CDR3 sequence (DNA): TGTGCCAGCAGCTCACAGGGGGTGCCGGGGGCTGAAGCTTTCTTT. Translated: CASSSQGVPGAEAFF. This chain uses TRBV7-3 with TRBJ1-1; TRBD1 agrees at 8 bases. With 4 bases clipped from V and 6 bases from J, the junction kept 10 bases outside the gene matches. Per germline, CDR1 SGHTA and CDR2 FQGTGA. This CDR3 is 15 amino acids long.

The gene calls are TRBV30 and TRBJ2-7, with 12 bases fitting TRBD2. Germline V gene data show CDR1 as GTSNPN and CDR2 as SVGIG (reference sequence). With 6 bases clipped from V and 7 bases from J, the junction kept 13 bases outside the gene matches. There are 15 residues in the CDR3. This chain's CDR3 is CACRPGLAGRGEQYF. The CDR3 DNA reads as TGTGCCTGCCGGCCCGGACTAGCGGGGAGGGGTGAGCAGTACTTC.

This clone was seen more than once but under ten times. This chain connects TRBV6-5 to TRBJ1-1; 8 bases map to TRBD1. Germline values: CDR1 MNHEY, CDR2 SVGAGI. The V and J ends lost 5 bases and 0 bases, in that order; junction bases with no gene match: 5. The CDR3 consists of 15 residues. CDR3: CASSARGQVNTEAFF. The CDR3 DNA reads TGTGCCAGCAGTGCCAGGGGACAGGTGAACACTGAAGCTTTCTTT.

This rearrangement joins TRBV20-1 to TRBJ1-2; no definite D call. CDR3 length: 11 residues. CDR1 and CDR2 from the germline V gene are DFQATT and SNEGSKA (reference sequence). Trimming shortened V by 6 bases and J by 6 bases, and 11 bases separated the two germline ends. The CDR3 sequence: CSANGQHGYTF. CDR3 coding DNA: TGCAGTGCAAACGGGCAGCATGGCTACACCTTC.

V gene TRBV9 combines with J gene TRBJ1-1; D is undetermined. Germline CDR1 and CDR2: SGDLS and YYNGEE. V lost 0 bases and J lost 5, with 14 bases in between. The CDR3 has 15 amino acids. The CDR3 protein is CASSVDLGIGTEAFF. The CDR3 nucleotides are TGTGCCAGCAGCGTAGATCTGGGAATTGGGACTGAAGCTTTCTTT.

As DNA, the CDR3 is TGCGCCAGCAGCCCCGCGGCAGGGAGTGGGCAGTACTTC. Translating it yields CASSPAAGSGQYF. This chain uses TRBV5-1 with TRBJ2-7; either TRBD1 or TRBD2 may fit D (5 bases each). V lost 4 bases and J 9 bases, leaving 17 bases between the germline ends. Germline V CDR1 and CDR2: SGHRS, YFSETQ. This CDR3 region has 13 residues.

This clone was found a few times. The chain recombines TRBV6-5 with TRBJ2-3; 8 nucleotides match TRBD2. The CDR3 is 15 residues long. The J segment lost 5 bases and the V segment lost 8 bases, leaving 12 bases of the junction unmatched. Germline CDR1 MNHEY, CDR2 SVGAGI. Here the CDR3 DNA reads TGTGCCAGCCCCCCGGTAGCGGGGAAAGGAGATACGCAGTATTTT. It specifies CASPPVAGKGDTQYF.